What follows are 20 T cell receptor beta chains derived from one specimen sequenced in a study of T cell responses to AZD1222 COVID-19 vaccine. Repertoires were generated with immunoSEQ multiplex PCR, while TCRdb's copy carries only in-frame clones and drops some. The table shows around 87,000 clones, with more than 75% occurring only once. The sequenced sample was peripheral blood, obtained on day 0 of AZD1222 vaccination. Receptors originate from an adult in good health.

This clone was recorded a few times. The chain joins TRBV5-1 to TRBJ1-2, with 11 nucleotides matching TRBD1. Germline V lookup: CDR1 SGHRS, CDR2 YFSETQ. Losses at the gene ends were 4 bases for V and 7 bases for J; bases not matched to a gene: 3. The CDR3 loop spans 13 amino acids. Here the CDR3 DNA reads TGCGCCAGCAGCCAGGACAGGGGGCCTGGCTACACCTTC. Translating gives CASSQDRGPGYTF.

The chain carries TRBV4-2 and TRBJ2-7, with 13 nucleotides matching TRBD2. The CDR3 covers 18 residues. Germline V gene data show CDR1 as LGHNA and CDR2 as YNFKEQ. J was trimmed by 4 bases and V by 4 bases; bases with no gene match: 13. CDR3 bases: TGTGCCAGCAGCCCTAACCTTGGACTAGCGGGGGCCCAATACGAGCAGTACTTC. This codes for CASSPNLGLAGAQYEQYF.

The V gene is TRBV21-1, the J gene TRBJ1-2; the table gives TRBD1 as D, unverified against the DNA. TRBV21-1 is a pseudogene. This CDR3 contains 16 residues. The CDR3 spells CASSMNRIVGDYGYTF. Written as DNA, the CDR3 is TGTGCCAGCAGCATGAACAGGATAGTTGGAGACTATGGCTACACCTTC.

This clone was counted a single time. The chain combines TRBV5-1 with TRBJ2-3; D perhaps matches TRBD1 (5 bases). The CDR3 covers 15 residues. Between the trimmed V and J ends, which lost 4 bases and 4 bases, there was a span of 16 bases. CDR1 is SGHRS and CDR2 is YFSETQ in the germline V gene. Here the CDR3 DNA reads TGCGCCAGCAGCCCCCTGAGGACAAAAGCAGATACGCAGTATTTT. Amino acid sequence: CASSPLRTKADTQYF.

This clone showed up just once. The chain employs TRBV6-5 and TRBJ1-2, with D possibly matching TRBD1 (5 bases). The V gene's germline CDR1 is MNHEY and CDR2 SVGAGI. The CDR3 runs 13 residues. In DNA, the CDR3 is TGTGCGACCGCTTTAGGGGAAAACTATGGCTACACCTTC. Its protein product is CATALGENYGYTF.

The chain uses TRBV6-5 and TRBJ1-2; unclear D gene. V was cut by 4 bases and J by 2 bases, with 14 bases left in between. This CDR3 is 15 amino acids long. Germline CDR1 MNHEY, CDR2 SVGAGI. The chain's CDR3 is CASSSASGSNYGYTF. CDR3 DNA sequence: TGTGCCAGCAGTTCCGCCTCCGGGAGCAACTATGGCTACACCTTC.

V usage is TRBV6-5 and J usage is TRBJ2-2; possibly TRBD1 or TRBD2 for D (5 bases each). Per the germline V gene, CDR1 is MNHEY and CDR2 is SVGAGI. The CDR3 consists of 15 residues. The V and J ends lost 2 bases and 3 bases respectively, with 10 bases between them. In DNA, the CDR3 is TGTGCCAGCAGTTACGAGAGGGGTGACACCGGGGAGCTGTTTTTT. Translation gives CASSYERGDTGELFF.

The CDR3 region is CAWGSAGNTIYF. The DNA for the CDR3 is TGTGCCTGGGGTTCCGCTGGAAACACCATATATTTT. The gene calls are TRBV30 and TRBJ1-3, with D hard to call. V was trimmed by 5 bases and J by 2 bases, leaving 7 bases between them. CDR3 size: 12 residues. Germline CDR1 GTSNPN, CDR2 SVGIG (reference sequence).

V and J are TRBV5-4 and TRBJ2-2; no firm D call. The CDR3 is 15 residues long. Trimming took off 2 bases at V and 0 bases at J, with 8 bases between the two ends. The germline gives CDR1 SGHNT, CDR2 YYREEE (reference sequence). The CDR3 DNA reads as TGTGCCAGCAGCTTAGGACGTGCGAACACCGGGGAGCTGTTTTTT. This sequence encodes CASSLGRANTGELFF.

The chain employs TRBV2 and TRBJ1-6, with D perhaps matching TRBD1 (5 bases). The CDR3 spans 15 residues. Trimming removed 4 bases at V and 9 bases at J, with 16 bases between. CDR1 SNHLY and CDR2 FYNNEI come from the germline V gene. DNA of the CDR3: TGTGCCAGCAGTGTTCGGGGGACCGATAGTTCACCCCTCCACTTT. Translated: CASSVRGTDSSPLHF.

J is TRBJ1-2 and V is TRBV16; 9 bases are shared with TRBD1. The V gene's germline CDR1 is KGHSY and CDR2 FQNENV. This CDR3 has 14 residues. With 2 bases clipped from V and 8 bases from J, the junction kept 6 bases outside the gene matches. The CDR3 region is CASSQGTGRGGYTF. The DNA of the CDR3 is TGTGCCAGCAGCCAAGGGACAGGGCGAGGCGGCTACACCTTC. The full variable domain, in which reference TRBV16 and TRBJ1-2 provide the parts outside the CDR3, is GEEVAQTPKHLVRGEGQKAKLYCAPIKGHSYVFWYQQVLKNEFKFLISFQNENVFDETGMPKERFSAKCLPNSPCSLEIQATKLEDSAVYFCASSQGTGRGGYTFGSGTRLTVV.

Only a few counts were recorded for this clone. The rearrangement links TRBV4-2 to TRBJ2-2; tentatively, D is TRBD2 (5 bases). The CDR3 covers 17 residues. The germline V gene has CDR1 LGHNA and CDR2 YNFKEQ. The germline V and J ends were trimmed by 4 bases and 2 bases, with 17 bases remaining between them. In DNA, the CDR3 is TGTGCCAGCAGCCCTCTCGAAACGGGATCTAACACCGGGGAGCTGTTTTTT. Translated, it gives CASSPLETGSNTGELFF.

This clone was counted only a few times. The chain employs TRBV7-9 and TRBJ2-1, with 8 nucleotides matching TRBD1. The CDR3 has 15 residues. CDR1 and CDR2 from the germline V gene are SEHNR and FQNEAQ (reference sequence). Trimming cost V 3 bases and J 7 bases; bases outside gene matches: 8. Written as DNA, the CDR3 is TGTGCCAGCAGCTTGGGCCGGACAGGGTTGAATGAGCAGTTCTTC. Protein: CASSLGRTGLNEQFF.

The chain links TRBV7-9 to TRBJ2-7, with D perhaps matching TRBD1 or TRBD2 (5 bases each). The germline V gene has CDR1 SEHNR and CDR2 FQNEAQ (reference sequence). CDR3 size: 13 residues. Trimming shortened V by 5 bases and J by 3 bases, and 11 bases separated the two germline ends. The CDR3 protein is CASSIEGNYEQYF. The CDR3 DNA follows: TGTGCCAGCAGCATAGAGGGGAACTACGAGCAGTACTTC. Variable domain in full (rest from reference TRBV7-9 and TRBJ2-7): DTGVSQNPRHKITKRGQNVTFRCDPISEHNRLYWYRQTLGQGPEFLTYFQNEAQLEKSRLLSDRFSAERPKGSFSTLEIQRTEQGDSAMYLCASSIEGNYEQYFGPGTRLTVT.

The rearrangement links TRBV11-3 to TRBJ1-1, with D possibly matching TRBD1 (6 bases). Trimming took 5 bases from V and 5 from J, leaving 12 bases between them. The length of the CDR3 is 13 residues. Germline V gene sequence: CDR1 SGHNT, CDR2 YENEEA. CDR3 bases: TGTGCCAGCAGCCGTATCCAGGGGACTGAAGCTTTCTTT. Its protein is CASSRIQGTEAFF.

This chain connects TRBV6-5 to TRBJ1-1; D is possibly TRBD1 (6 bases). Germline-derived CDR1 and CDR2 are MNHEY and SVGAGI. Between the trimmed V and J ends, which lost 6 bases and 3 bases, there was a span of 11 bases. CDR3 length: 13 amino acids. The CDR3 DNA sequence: TGTGCCAGCAGGAAACAGGGAGACACTGAAGCTTTCTTT. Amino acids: CASRKQGDTEAFF.

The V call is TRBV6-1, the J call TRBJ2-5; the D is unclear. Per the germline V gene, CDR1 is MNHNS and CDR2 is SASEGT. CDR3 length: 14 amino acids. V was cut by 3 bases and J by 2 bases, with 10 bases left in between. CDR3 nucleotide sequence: TGTGCCAGCAGTGATTTACCAAATCAAGAGACCCAGTACTTC. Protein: CASSDLPNQETQYF.

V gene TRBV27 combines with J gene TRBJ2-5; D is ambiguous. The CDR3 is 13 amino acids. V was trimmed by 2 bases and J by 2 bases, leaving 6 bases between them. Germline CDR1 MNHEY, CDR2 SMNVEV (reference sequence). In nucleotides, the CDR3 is TGTGCCAGCAGTTTAGGAGCTCAAGAGACCCAGTACTTC. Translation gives CASSLGAQETQYF.

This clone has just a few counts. CDR3 in amino acids: CASTRQGGNSPLHF. The CDR3 DNA sequence: TGTGCCAGCACCAGACAGGGGGGGAATTCACCCCTCCACTTT. The J gene is TRBJ1-6, the V gene TRBV9; 9 bases are shared with TRBD1. Germline V lookup: CDR1 SGDLS, CDR2 YYNGEE. After removal of 6 bases from V and 7 bases from J, the junction contained 5 bases not matched to a gene. CDR3 length: 14 amino acids. Supplemented by reference TRBV9 and TRBJ1-6, the full variable domain reads DSGVTQTPKHLITATGQRVTLRCSPRSGDLSVYWYQQSLDQGLQFLIQYYNGEERAKGNILERFSAQQFPDLHSELNLSSLELGDSALYFCASTRQGGNSPLHFGNGTRLTVT.

DNA for the CDR3: TGTGCCAGCAGCGTTCCAGGGGATGGCTACACCTTC. This codes for CASSVPGDGYTF. The chain has TRBV9 and TRBJ1-2, with D perhaps TRBD1 (6 bases). The germline gives CDR1 SGDLS, CDR2 YYNGEE. CDR3 size: 12 residues. The germline V and J ends were trimmed by 2 bases and 6 bases, with 8 bases remaining between them.